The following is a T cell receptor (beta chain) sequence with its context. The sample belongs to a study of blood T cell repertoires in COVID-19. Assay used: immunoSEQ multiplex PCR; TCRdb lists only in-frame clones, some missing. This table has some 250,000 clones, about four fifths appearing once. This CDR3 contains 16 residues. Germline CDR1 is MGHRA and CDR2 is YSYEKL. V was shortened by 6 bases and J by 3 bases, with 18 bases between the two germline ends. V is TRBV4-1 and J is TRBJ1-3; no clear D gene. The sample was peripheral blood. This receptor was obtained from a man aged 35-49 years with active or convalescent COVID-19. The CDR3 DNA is TGCGCCAGCAGTTTGCACGGCAGGTTCTTTGGAAACACCATATATTTT. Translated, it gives CASSLHGRFFGNTIYF.